What follows are 22 T cell receptor beta chains derived from one specimen sequenced in a study of T cell responses to AZD1222 COVID-19 vaccine (dated by TCRdb to the early 2020s). This specimen's time point label, interpreted: baseline before first vaccination. To prepare the library, the immunoSEQ multiplex PCR assay was applied. The source is immuneACCESS, and TCRdb retained only in-frame sequences with V and J called. Part of the clones is not carried over; for the studies checked, unresolved V genes explain less than half of this, and the remainder is unexplained. Recorded for this sample are approximately 160,000 clones; approximately 93% of them occurred a single time. Around 0.9% of the sample goes to the ten largest clones. The sequences come from peripheral blood, collected on day 0 of AZD1222 vaccination. The receptors derive from an adult in good health.

This clone occurred once. V usage is TRBV7-2 and J usage is TRBJ2-5, with TRBD1 as a possible D gene (5 bases). The CDR3 extends over 16 amino acids. The V end was cut by 5 bases, the J end by 5 bases, with 21 bases between. Germline V CDR1 and CDR2: SGHTA, FQGNSA. The CDR3 DNA sequence: TGTGCCAGCAGCCGCCCCCCAGGTGGGGCTGGGGAGACCCAGTACTTC. This gives the protein CASSRPPGGAGETQYF.

This chain connects TRBV7-9 to TRBJ1-1, with D perhaps TRBD1 (5 bases). The CDR3 contains 14 residues. Per the germline V gene, CDR1 is SEHNR and CDR2 is FQNEAQ (reference sequence). Trimming removed 5 bases from V and 6 bases from J, with 16 bases in between. CDR3 region: CASSRDRSRAEAFF. The CDR3 DNA sequence: TGTGCCAGCAGCCGAGACAGAAGTCGGGCTGAAGCTTTCTTT. Complete variable domain (other parts from reference TRBV7-9 and TRBJ1-1): DTGVSQNPRHKITKRGQNVTFRCDPISEHNRLYWYRQTLGQGPEFLTYFQNEAQLEKSRLLSDRFSAERPKGSFSTLEIQRTEQGDSAMYLCASSRDRSRAEAFFGQGTRLTVV.

V usage is TRBV5-1 and J usage is TRBJ2-5; a weak D match, TRBD1 (6 bases). V gave up 2 bases and J gave up 6 bases, with 17 bases separating them. This CDR3 is built from 15 residues. Germline values: CDR1 SGHRS, CDR2 YFSETQ. CDR3 DNA sequence: TGCGCCAGCAGCTTAGGGGACACAGTTGGGAAGACCCAGTACTTC. This gives the protein CASSLGDTVGKTQYF.

The CDR3, as DNA: TGTGCCAGCTCACCACCGCAAGAGACCCAGTACTTC. It codes for CASSPPQETQYF. The V gene is TRBV18, the J gene TRBJ2-5, with no clear D. V was cut by 0 bases and J by 2 bases, with 1 base left in between. The germline V gene encodes CDR1 KGHSH and CDR2 LQKENI. The CDR3 extends over 12 amino acids. Filled out from reference TRBV18 and TRBJ2-5, the complete variable domain reads NAGVMQNPRHLVRRRGQEARLRCSPMKGHSHVYWYRQLPEEGLKFMVYLQKENIIDESGMPKERFSAEFPKEGPSILRIQQVVRGDSAAYFCASSPPQETQYFGPGTRLLVL.

This sequence joins TRBV6-5 and TRBJ1-2; TRBD1 matches 7 bases. The CDR3 has 15 amino acids. The trim removed 6 bases at V and 0 bases at J, leaving 7 bases unmatched. The germline V gene encodes CDR1 MNHEY and CDR2 SVGAGI. CDR3 DNA: TGTGCCAGCAGAGACAGGGTGGGGGCTAACTATGGCTACACCTTC. This translates into CASRDRVGANYGYTF.

The chain joins TRBV7-2 to TRBJ1-1; D is ambiguous. From germline, CDR1 is SGHTA and CDR2 FQGNSA. The ends were cut back, 4 bases at V and 1 base at J, with 13 bases in the middle. This CDR3 is 15 amino acids long. CDR3 amino acids: CASSSLHGKNTEAFF. The CDR3 DNA reads TGTGCCAGCAGCTCCTTACACGGGAAGAACACTGAAGCTTTCTTT.

The rearrangement joins TRBV29-1 to TRBJ1-2; D unclear. CDR1 is SQVTM, CDR2 ANQGSEA, per germline. Between the trimmed V and J ends, which lost 8 bases and 7 bases, there was a span of 20 bases. The CDR3 has 13 amino acids. Here the CDR3 DNA reads TGCAGCTTTAGATCCGTGACCGCCCCTGGCTACACCTTC. Protein sequence: CSFRSVTAPGYTF.

The gene calls are TRBV23-1 and TRBJ1-4; 8 bases line up with TRBD1. TRBV23-1 is an ORF; its function is uncertain. V lost 3 bases, J lost 7 bases, and 4 bases stayed unmatched. CDR3 size: 14 residues. The CDR3 sequence: CASSQRQGAEKLFF. The CDR3, as DNA: TGCGCCAGCAGTCAGAGGCAGGGGGCTGAAAAACTGTTTTTT.

The V call is TRBV28, the J call TRBJ1-2; D is possibly TRBD1 (6 bases). The CDR3 is made up of 13 amino acids. Trimming cost V 6 bases and J 2 bases, with 10 bases left between them. Germline assignment: CDR1 MDHEN and CDR2 SYDVKM. The DNA of the CDR3 is TGTGCCAGCAGCCCCCAGGGGAACTATGGCTACACCTTC. It yields the protein CASSPQGNYGYTF.

This clone was observed once. This rearrangement joins TRBV5-5 to TRBJ1-3; a possible D gene is TRBD1 (6 bases). In germline, CDR1 is SGHKS, CDR2 YYEKEE (reference sequence). The CDR3 is made up of 15 amino acids. V gave up 4 bases and J gave up 2 bases, with 13 bases separating them. Written as DNA, the CDR3 is TGTGCCAGCAGCCTGAACCCAGGGGCTGGAAACACCATATATTTT. This sequence encodes CASSLNPGAGNTIYF.

V gene TRBV5-4 combines with J gene TRBJ2-7; D gene unclear. CDR3 length: 14 residues. V was shortened by 2 bases and J by 3 bases, with 12 bases between the two germline ends. Germline CDR1 SGHNT, CDR2 YYREEE (reference sequence). The CDR3 bases are TGTGCCAGCAGCTTACGAGGAACGTACTACGAGCAGTACTTC. Protein product: CASSLRGTYYEQYF.

CDR3 DNA sequence: TGTGCCAGCTTCGATGGGACTGAAGCTTTCTTT. Translation: CASFDGTEAFF. V is TRBV19 and J is TRBJ1-1, with unresolved D. The CDR3 contains 11 residues. Trimming took off 9 bases at V and 5 bases at J, with 10 bases between the two ends. The germline gives CDR1 LNHDA, CDR2 SQIVND (reference sequence).

This clone was picked up one time. This chain joins TRBV19 and TRBJ2-7; 13 bases match TRBD2. Germline values: CDR1 LNHDA, CDR2 SQIVND (reference sequence). The CDR3 loop spans 16 amino acids. V was clipped by 5 bases and J by 7 bases; unmatched bases: 11. The CDR3 loop is CASSPPGTSGAREQYF. The CDR3 DNA follows: TGTGCCAGTAGTCCCCCTGGGACTAGCGGGGCTCGGGAGCAGTACTTC.

This clone appeared once. The V call is TRBV7-8, the J call TRBJ2-7; D unresolved. The germline V gene has CDR1 SGHVS and CDR2 FQNEAQ. Trimming shortened V by 5 bases and J by 0 bases, and 5 bases separated the two germline ends. This CDR3 is 12 amino acids long. The chain's CDR3 is CASSPSSYEQYF. The CDR3 DNA sequence: TGTGCCAGCAGCCCAAGCTCCTACGAGCAGTACTTC.

The rearrangement uses TRBV3-1 (or the pseudogene TRBV3-2) and TRBJ2-1, with 7 positions matching TRBD1. V dropped 4 bases and J dropped 6; count of bases not matched to a gene: 9. Germline values: CDR1 LGHDT, CDR2 YNNKEL (reference sequence). This CDR3 contains 15 residues. The DNA of the CDR3 is TGTGCCAGCAGCCCAGCGCTGGCAGGGGGCAATGAGCAGTTCTTC. Translation: CASSPALAGGNEQFF.

The chain combines TRBV2 with TRBJ1-6; D might be TRBD1 (6 bases). The germline V gene has CDR1 SNHLY and CDR2 FYNNEI. Trimming took off 6 bases at V and 4 bases at J, with 10 bases between the two ends. This CDR3 has 14 residues. The CDR3 DNA reads as TGTGCCAGCAGGCCCCAGGGGTATAATTCACCCCTCCACTTT. It translates to CASRPQGYNSPLHF. Supplemented by reference TRBV2 and TRBJ1-6, the full variable domain reads EPEVTQTPSHQVTQMGQEVILRCVPISNHLYFYWYRQILGQKVEFLVSFYNNEISEKSEIFDDQFSVERPDGSNFTLKIRSTKLEDSAMYFCASRPQGYNSPLHFGNGTRLTVT.

V gene TRBV6-2 or TRBV6-3 combines with J gene TRBJ2-2, with D perhaps matching TRBD2 (5 bases). The CDR3 consists of 15 residues. Looked up from germline, CDR1 is MNHEY and CDR2 is SVGEGT. V was cut by 5 bases and J by 6 bases, with 16 bases left in between. Here the CDR3 reads CASSDVGVGSGELFF. DNA of the CDR3: TGTGCCAGCAGTGATGTGGGAGTAGGGTCCGGGGAGCTGTTTTTT.

V gene TRBV15 combines with J gene TRBJ1-1, with 8 bases fitting TRBD1. V dropped 3 bases and J dropped 8; count of bases not matched to a gene: 8. The CDR3 loop spans 14 amino acids. CDR1 LNHNV and CDR2 YYDKDF come from the germline V gene (reference sequence). The CDR3: CATSRGGQGSEAFF. In DNA, the CDR3 is TGTGCCACCAGCAGGGGTGGACAGGGAAGCGAAGCTTTCTTT.

This chain joins TRBV5-1 and TRBJ2-3; TRBD2 aligns across 9 bases. This CDR3 has 19 amino acids. Trimming took 1 base from V and 0 from J; bases not matched to a gene: 12. Germline V gene sequence: CDR1 SGHRS, CDR2 YFSETQ. CDR3 protein: CASSLKAAGGSYSTDTQYF. The DNA for the CDR3 is TGCGCCAGCAGCTTGAAGGCAGCGGGGGGTTCCTATAGCACAGATACGCAGTATTTT.

This clone was detected a few times. The chain links TRBV5-3 to TRBJ1-2; the D gene is possibly TRBD1 (5 bases). TRBV5-3 is recorded as an ORF, its role being uncertain. CDR3 length: 17 residues. V dropped 0 bases and J dropped 6 bases, with 21 bases sitting between them. The CDR3 nucleotides are TGTGCCAGAAGCTTGGGCCCCCGCAGGGTCAATGCTGATGGCTACACCTTC. It codes for CARSLGPRRVNADGYTF.

This sequence joins TRBV4-2 and TRBJ1-2; unclear D gene. The CDR3 runs to 16 residues. Germline V gene lookup returns CDR1 LGHNA and CDR2 YNFKEQ. Trimming cost V 1 base and J 5 bases, with 17 bases left between them. CDR3 bases: TGTGCCAGCAGCCAAGGGGAGGGAATGTTATGGTATGGCTACACCTTC. This translates into CASSQGEGMLWYGYTF.

The gene calls are TRBV5-6 and TRBJ2-7; D is possibly TRBD2 (5 bases). The CDR3 is 15 amino acids. CDR1 and CDR2 from the germline V gene are SGHDT and YYEEEE. V was pared by 4 bases and J by 4 bases, with 18 bases between. The CDR3 bases are TGTGCCAGCAGCGCTCCGGGGTCCCCCTTTTACGAGCAGTACTTC. Its protein is CASSAPGSPFYEQYF.